One and the same sample provided the 31 T cell receptor beta chains below, sequenced in a study of blood T cell repertoires in COVID-19. Profiled with immunoSEQ multiplex PCR; TCRdb holds only in-frame clones, not every one. The sample lists fewer than 300,000 clones; approximately 86% were seen once. Input material: peripheral blood. These receptors were taken from a man between 40 and 49 years old who had recovered from COVID-19.

As concerns this clone: Germline is not matched at one junction end, which may reflect a read error. The genes are TRBV12-3 or TRBV12-4 and TRBJ2-7; a weak D match, TRBD2 (5 bases). This CDR3 has 13 amino acids. The CDR3 nucleotides are TGTGCCAGCAGTTTCCTCAGAGGAATGGTGGAGGAGTTC. Protein: CASSFLRGMVEEF.

The V and J genes are TRBV5-1 and TRBJ2-7; 9 bases line up with TRBD1. Looked up from germline, CDR1 is SGHRS and CDR2 is YFSETQ. The CDR3 runs to 14 residues. The trim removed 0 bases at V and 4 bases at J, leaving 2 bases unmatched. The CDR3 loop reads CASSLGQGGYEQYF. For the CDR3, the DNA is TGCGCCAGCAGCTTGGGACAGGGGGGATACGAGCAGTACTTC.

J is TRBJ2-5 and V is TRBV5-1; TRBD2 matches at 10 bases. J was trimmed by 0 bases and V by 4 bases; bases with no gene match: 6. In germline, CDR1 is SGHRS, CDR2 YFSETQ. This CDR3 is built from 16 residues. The CDR3 nucleotides are TGCGCCAGCAGCAGATCCGGGACTAGCGACCAAGAGACCCAGTACTTC. Translation: CASSRSGTSDQETQYF.

The chain recombines TRBV18 with TRBJ1-2; possible D gene TRBD1, 5 bases. This CDR3 has 17 residues. Germline assignment: CDR1 KGHSH and CDR2 LQKENI. Trimming shortened V by 1 base and J by 0 bases, and 15 bases separated the two germline ends. CDR3 nucleotides: TGTGCCAGCTCACCACTGCAGTTAGGGGAAGCTAACTATGGCTACACCTTC. Translated: CASSPLQLGEANYGYTF.

The genes are TRBV19 and TRBJ2-1; maybe TRBD2 (5 bases). Per the germline V gene, CDR1 is LNHDA and CDR2 is SQIVND (reference sequence). V lost 6 bases and J 3 bases, leaving 9 bases between the germline ends. This CDR3 has 13 amino acids. The CDR3, as DNA: TGTGCCAGTAGCCCGGGATACTACAATGAGCAGTTCTTC. It codes for CASSPGYYNEQFF.

This clone has a single count. This chain links TRBV6-1 with TRBJ2-7; D is uncertain. Germline-derived CDR1 and CDR2 are MNHNS and SASEGT. Trimming shortened V by 0 bases and J by 6 bases, and 12 bases separated the two germline ends. The CDR3 is made up of 14 amino acids. CDR3 nucleotides: TGTGCCAGCAGTGAAGCGAGATTCCGCGGCGAGCAGTACTTC. Translating it yields CASSEARFRGEQYF.

This clone appeared a single time. The CDR3 nucleotides read TGCGCCAGCAGCCTGACACTGAGCTCCTACGAGCAGTACTTC. Encoded protein: CASSLTLSSYEQYF. The chain joins TRBV4-3 to TRBJ2-7; D uncertain. There are 14 residues in the CDR3. Germline-derived CDR1 and CDR2 are LGHNA and YSLEER. V shed 4 bases and J shed 0 bases, with 10 bases lying between them.

Regarding this clone: The sample holds other DNA sequences that translate to the same CDR3. This chain links TRBV13 with TRBJ1-2, with D uncertain. Trimming removed 0 bases from V and 2 bases from J, with 4 bases in between. The germline CDR1 and CDR2 sequences are PRHDT and FYEKMQ (reference sequence). CDR3 length: 13 residues. The CDR3 is CASSLGQNYGYTF. CDR3 DNA: TGTGCCAGCAGCTTAGGGCAGAACTATGGCTACACCTTC. Full variable domain (rest looked up from reference TRBV13 and TRBJ1-2): AAGVIQSPRHLIKEKRETATLKCYPIPRHDTVYWYQQGPGQDPQFLISFYEKMQSDKGSIPDRFSAQQFSDYHSELNMSSLELGDSALYFCASSLGQNYGYTFGSGTRLTVV.

The chain combines TRBV5-1 with TRBJ2-5, with 9 bases identical to TRBD1. The germline V gene encodes CDR1 SGHRS and CDR2 YFSETQ. Trimming at V came to 2 bases and at J to 5 bases, leaving 7 bases not matched to a gene. The CDR3 covers 15 residues. Here the CDR3 DNA reads TGCGCCAGCAGCTTTCTACAGGGGGCTCGGGAGACCCAGTACTTC. Translation gives CASSFLQGARETQYF.

This chain uses TRBV3-1 (or the pseudogene TRBV3-2) with TRBJ1-3; 7 nucleotides match TRBD1. The CDR3 sequence is 15 residues long. The germline V gene has CDR1 LGHDT and CDR2 YNNKEL (reference sequence). V was pared by 6 bases and J by 5 bases, with 10 bases of the junction left unmatched. The CDR3 sequence is CASSSLAGGRNTIYF. The CDR3 DNA reads as TGTGCCAGCAGTTCACTGGCAGGGGGAAGAAACACCATATATTTT.

V and J are TRBV7-2 and TRBJ1-2, with D perhaps TRBD1 (6 bases). The V gene's germline CDR1 is SGHTA and CDR2 FQGNSA. The germline V and J ends were trimmed by 6 bases and 1 base, with 15 bases remaining between them. The CDR3 contains 15 residues. DNA of the CDR3: TGTGCCAGCAGTCCTGGCAGGGGATTTAACTATGGCTACACCTTC. Encoded protein: CASSPGRGFNYGYTF. Together with reference TRBV7-2 and TRBJ1-2, the CDR3 gives the full variable domain: GAGVSQSPSNKVTEKGKDVELRCDPISGHTALYWYRQSLGQGLEFLIYFQGNSAPDKSGLPSDRFSAERTGGSVSTLTIQRTQQEDSAVYLCASSPGRGFNYGYTFGSGTRLTVV.

The CDR3 DNA reads TGTGCCAGCGCAGAGGTAGGTTCACCCCTCCACTTT. This translates into CASAEVGSPLHF. The V call is TRBV5-6, the J call TRBJ1-6; D not certain. Trimming left V 7 bases short and J 9 bases short, with 11 bases between. This CDR3 is 12 amino acids long. The V gene's germline CDR1 is SGHDT and CDR2 YYEEEE.

This clone was seen a few times. The chain is built from TRBV15 and TRBJ1-6; no definite D call. The V gene's germline CDR1 is LNHNV and CDR2 YYDKDF (reference sequence). V lost 5 bases and J lost 3, with 8 bases in between. The CDR3 covers 14 residues. CDR3 nucleotides: TGTGCCACCAGCGGCAGAAGCTATAATTCACCCCTCCACTTT. Translation gives CATSGRSYNSPLHF. The full variable domain, rest sourced from reference TRBV15 and TRBJ1-6, is DAMVIQNPRYQVTQFGKPVTLSCSQTLNHNVMYWYQQKSSQAPKLLFHYYDKDFNNEADTPDNFQSRRPNTSFCFLDIRSPGLGDTAMYLCATSGRSYNSPLHFGNGTRLTVT.

The chain joins TRBV5-4 to TRBJ2-1, with TRBD2 identical over 14 bases. The CDR3 sequence is 16 residues long. J was trimmed by 6 bases and V by 5 bases; bases with no gene match: 7. CDR1 is SGHNT, CDR2 YYREEE, per germline (reference sequence). The CDR3 DNA follows: TGTGCCAGCAGGTTGCCCGGGACTAGCGGGGGCAATGAGCAGTTCTTC. It codes for CASRLPGTSGGNEQFF.

The J gene is TRBJ1-2, the V gene TRBV18, with a weak D call TRBD1 (6 bases). Germline V gene lookup returns CDR1 KGHSH and CDR2 LQKENI. Trimming removed 3 bases from V and 4 bases from J, with 15 bases in between. The CDR3 runs 15 residues. This CDR3 is CASSPRQGFGYGYTF. The CDR3 nucleotides are TGTGCCAGCTCACCCCGCCAGGGGTTCGGCTATGGCTACACCTTC.

This chain uses TRBV7-2 with TRBJ1-2, with D maybe TRBD1 (6 bases). This CDR3 region has 14 residues. Germline V gene lookup returns CDR1 SGHTA and CDR2 FQGNSA. Trimming shortened V by 5 bases and J by 0 bases, and 10 bases separated the two germline ends. CDR3 DNA: TGTGCCAGCAGCGACAGGAAAGCTAACTATGGCTACACCTTC. Translating gives CASSDRKANYGYTF.

The genes are TRBV10-2 and TRBJ2-7, with 10 nucleotides matching TRBD2. Trimming at V came to 5 bases and at J to 2 bases, leaving 12 bases not matched to a gene. The germline V gene encodes CDR1 WSHSY and CDR2 SAAADI. The CDR3 runs to 17 residues. In DNA form, the CDR3 reads TGCGCCAGCAGTAGGGTAACTCTAGCGGGGGCAGCCTACGAGCAGTACTTC. It codes for CASSRVTLAGAAYEQYF.

This chain joins TRBV29-1 and TRBJ1-2; the match to TRBD1 covers 10 bases. Germline lookup yields CDR1 SQVTM and CDR2 ANQGSEA. This CDR3 has 12 residues. Trimming removed 8 bases from V and 3 bases from J; junction bases left unmatched: 3. DNA of the CDR3: TGCAGCTCAGGACAGGGGGACTATGGCTACACCTTC. It codes for CSSGQGDYGYTF. Filled out from reference TRBV29-1 and TRBJ1-2, the complete variable domain reads SAVISQKPSRDICQRGTSLTIQCQVDSQVTMMFWYRQQPGQSLTLIATANQGSEATYESGFVIDKFPISRPNLTFSTLTVSNMSPEDSSIYLCSSGQGDYGYTFGSGTRLTVV.

This clone was seen just once. The V call is TRBV7-2, the J call TRBJ2-5; no reliable D call. CDR3 length: 14 amino acids. V lost 0 bases to trimming and J lost 5 bases, with 10 bases between them. CDR1 and CDR2 from the germline V gene are SGHTA and FQGNSA. Written as DNA, the CDR3 is TGTGCCAGCAGCTTAGCTCTGTTCCCCGAGACCCAGTACTTC. Translated: CASSLALFPETQYF.

The CDR3 coding sequence is TGCAGCGCCCTAGCGGGGGGATTCTACGAGCAGTACTTC. It specifies CSALAGGFYEQYF. The chain couples TRBV29-1 to TRBJ2-7; the match to TRBD2 covers 11 bases. Germline trimming cut 7 bases from V and 3 bases from J; bases unmatched to any gene: 5. In germline, CDR1 is SQVTM, CDR2 ANQGSEA. The CDR3 is made up of 13 amino acids.

This clone appeared once. V and J are TRBV27 and TRBJ2-7, with D possibly matching TRBD1 (6 bases). Germline V gives CDR1 MNHEY, CDR2 SMNVEV (reference sequence). This CDR3 contains 16 residues. The V and J ends lost 4 bases and 2 bases respectively, with 18 bases between them. CDR3 loop: CASSSPTLDRPYEQYF. In nucleotides, the CDR3 is TGTGCCAGCAGTTCGCCGACCTTAGACAGGCCCTACGAGCAGTACTTC.

As to this clone: The same CDR3 arises from other DNA sequences in this sample as well. The J gene is TRBJ1-2, the V gene TRBV7-9, with D possibly matching TRBD1 (5 bases). CDR1 is SEHNR, CDR2 FQNEAQ, per germline (reference sequence). The CDR3 loop spans 14 amino acids. Trimming cost V 1 base and J 0 bases, with 6 bases left between them. The CDR3 region is CASSLGGANYGYTF. Written as DNA, the CDR3 is TGTGCCAGCAGCTTAGGGGGCGCTAACTATGGCTACACCTTC. Full variable domain (rest looked up from reference TRBV7-9 and TRBJ1-2): DTGVSQNPRHKITKRGQNVTFRCDPISEHNRLYWYRQTLGQGPEFLTYFQNEAQLEKSRLLSDRFSAERPKGSFSTLEIQRTEQGDSAMYLCASSLGGANYGYTFGSGTRLTVV.

J is TRBJ2-1 and V is TRBV9; 10 nucleotides agree with TRBD2. Trimming cost V 0 bases and J 2 bases; bases outside gene matches: 8. This CDR3 comprises 18 residues. Germline CDR1 SGDLS, CDR2 YYNGEE. CDR3 amino acids: CASSVGGRGLAAYNEQFF. The DNA of the CDR3 is TGTGCCAGCAGCGTAGGTGGCAGAGGACTAGCGGCCTACAATGAGCAGTTCTTC.

V gene TRBV6-1 combines with J gene TRBJ1-6, with D unresolved. The CDR3 has 15 residues. Germline V gene sequence: CDR1 MNHNS, CDR2 SASEGT. The V end lost 1 base, the J end lost 5 bases, and 9 bases lay between the germline ends. CDR3 DNA sequence: TGTGCCAGCAGTGAAGTGGGGAGAAATAATTCACCCCTCCACTTT. Its translation: CASSEVGRNNSPLHF.

This rearrangement joins TRBV9 to TRBJ2-3; TRBD2 is a possible D gene (6 bases). The CDR3 sequence is 13 residues long. Between the trimmed V and J ends, which lost 4 bases and 5 bases, there was a span of 11 bases. Germline-derived CDR1 and CDR2 are SGDLS and YYNGEE. The CDR3 DNA reads as TGTGCCAGCAGCCCTCTGGGAGGAGATACGCAGTATTTT. Translation: CASSPLGGDTQYF.

This chain links TRBV10-2 with TRBJ2-7, with 12 bases that match TRBD1. CDR3 length: 16 amino acids. Germline assignment: CDR1 WSHSY and CDR2 SAAADI. Trimming at V came to 6 bases and at J to 3 bases, leaving 9 bases not matched to a gene. The CDR3 nucleotides are TGCGCCAGCAGCCCCCTAGGGGACAGGGGGCTCTACGAGCAGTACTTC. It codes for CASSPLGDRGLYEQYF.

The J gene is TRBJ1-5, the V gene TRBV13; D may be TRBD1 (6 bases). The CDR3 is 14 amino acids. Germline V gene sequence: CDR1 PRHDT, CDR2 FYEKMQ (reference sequence). The V gene lost 4 bases and the J gene lost 8 bases, with 15 bases spanning the gap. The CDR3 DNA reads TGTGCCAGCAGCTCTCGGACAGTGTTTGAGCCCCAGCATTTT. This codes for CASSSRTVFEPQHF. The variable domain in full, completed from reference TRBV13 and TRBJ1-5, reads AAGVIQSPRHLIKEKRETATLKCYPIPRHDTVYWYQQGPGQDPQFLISFYEKMQSDKGSIPDRFSAQQFSDYHSELNMSSLELGDSALYFCASSSRTVFEPQHFGDGTRLSIL.

V usage is TRBV9 and J usage is TRBJ2-3; TRBD2 is a possible D gene (6 bases). V lost 4 bases and J lost 6, with 18 bases in between. The CDR3 is 15 residues long. Germline values: CDR1 SGDLS, CDR2 YYNGEE. CDR3 DNA: TGTGCCAGCAGCTCCGGGACTCTAGGCTCTGATACGCAGTATTTT. Protein product: CASSSGTLGSDTQYF.

This chain links TRBV9 with TRBJ2-2, with D tentatively TRBD2 (7 bases). The CDR3 contains 15 residues. Trimming stripped 3 bases from V and 2 bases from J, with 11 bases between. The germline CDR1 and CDR2 sequences are SGDLS and YYNGEE. The CDR3 protein is CASSEGGGNTGELFF. DNA of the CDR3: TGTGCCAGCAGCGAGGGAGGGGGTAACACCGGGGAGCTGTTTTTT.

This sequence joins TRBV6-2 or TRBV6-3 and TRBJ2-1; 8 nucleotides agree with TRBD2. Trimming took 6 bases from V and 5 from J; bases not matched to a gene: 12. Germline CDR1 is MNHEY and CDR2 is SVGEGT. The CDR3 contains 16 residues. DNA for the CDR3: TGTGCCAGCAGCCTCCGGGGGGGCAGCGTGAACAATGAGCAGTTCTTC. Its translation: CASSLRGGSVNNEQFF.

The chain combines TRBV6-2 or TRBV6-3 with TRBJ1-3; 8 bases are shared with TRBD1. Germline trimming cut 2 bases from V and 0 bases from J; bases unmatched to any gene: 6. Per germline, CDR1 MNHEY and CDR2 SVGEGT. The CDR3 is made up of 17 amino acids. CDR3 bases: TGTGCCAGCAGTTACGGGGACAGGCCCTCCTCTGGAAACACCATATATTTT. It codes for CASSYGDRPSSGNTIYF.